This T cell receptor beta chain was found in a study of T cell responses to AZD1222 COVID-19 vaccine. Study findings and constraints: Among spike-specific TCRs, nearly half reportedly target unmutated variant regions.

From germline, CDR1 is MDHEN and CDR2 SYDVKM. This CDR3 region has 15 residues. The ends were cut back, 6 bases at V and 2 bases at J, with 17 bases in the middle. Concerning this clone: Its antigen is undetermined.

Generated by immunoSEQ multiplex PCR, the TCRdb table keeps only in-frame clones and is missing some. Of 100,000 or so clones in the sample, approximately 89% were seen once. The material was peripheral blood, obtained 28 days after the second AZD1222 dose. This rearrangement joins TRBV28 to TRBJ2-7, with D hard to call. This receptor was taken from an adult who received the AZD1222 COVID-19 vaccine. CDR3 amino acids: CASSPPYSSTYEQYF. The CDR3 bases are TGTGCCAGCAGCCCTCCCTACAGTTCCACCTACGAGCAGTACTTC.